The entry below describes one T cell receptor (beta chain). The antigen remains unidentified. This sample was included in a study of cytomegalovirus exposure and HLA in healthy donors. Across the study: Early released data had tens of millions of unique TCRs, all coming from HLA-typed donors. Study-wide results and limits: Highly shared sequence variants in one cluster were likely a sequencing artifact.

Primers included in the PCR were 60 Vbeta and 13 Jbeta primers. The assay was immunoSEQ multiplex PCR, and TCRdb's table has in-frame clones only and misses some. The sample contains just over 150,000 clones, around 84% of which appear only once. J was trimmed by 5 bases and V by 6 bases; bases with no gene match: 9. CDR3 length: 15 residues. Germline assignment: CDR1 LNHDA and CDR2 SQIVND (reference sequence). This receptor was identified in a man in his fifties in good health and CMV-seropositive. The sample consisted of PBMCs. The genes are TRBV19 and TRBJ2-2; 7 bases line up with TRBD1. The CDR3: CASRSDRVGTGELFF. The DNA for the CDR3 is TGTGCCAGTAGATCAGACAGGGTGGGGACCGGGGAGCTGTTTTTT.